The 9 T cell receptor beta chains listed next were all sequenced from one sample in a study of blood T cells in healthy people across ages. Through a sample-barcoded 5' primer and a J-beta primer mix, a second PCR was run for 7 to 11 cycles. TCRdb used MiXCR to reprocess the 5' RACE reads, holding one entry per CDR3 protein. This table holds roughly 1.5 million distinct CDR3 sequences, 35% to 45% found once. The sequencing sample was made of blood. The source is a woman aged 18-29 years in good health.

The CDR3 reads CASSQQRRGQLVCEQYF. CDR3 bases: TGCGCCAGCAGCCAACAGCGCAGGGGCCAACTTGTTTGCGAGCAGTACTTC. This chain links TRBV4-1 with TRBJ2-5, with D possibly matching TRBD1 (6 bases). The J call is doubtful: the DNA matches TRBJ2-7 better. The CDR3 sequence is 17 residues long. Per the germline V gene, CDR1 is MGHRA and CDR2 is YSYEKL.

This clonotype was seen many times. This chain joins TRBV12-3 or TRBV12-4 and TRBJ1-2; 7 bases map to TRBD1. V lost 6 bases, J lost 4 bases, and 5 bases stayed unmatched. The CDR3 is 13 residues long. CDR3 coding DNA: TGTGCCAGCAGGAAGACAGGGCGCTATGGCTACACCTTC. It yields the protein CASRKTGRYGYTF.

The chain links TRBV27 to TRBJ1-2; 7 positions match TRBD1. The germline gives CDR1 MNHEY, CDR2 SMNVEV (reference sequence). J lost 4 bases, V lost 0 bases, and 14 bases had no gene match. There are 18 residues in the CDR3. The CDR3, as DNA: TGTGCCAGCAGTTTATCTCGAGGTGGTAACAGGGGAAGCTATGGCTACACCTTC. This codes for CASSLSRGGNRGSYGYTF.

This chain links TRBV24-1 with TRBJ2-3; D unresolved. The CDR3 consists of 15 residues. Trimming removed 0 bases at V and 1 base at J, with 7 bases between. Germline values: CDR1 KGHDR, CDR2 SFDVKD. The CDR3 region is CATSDLGLGTDTQYF. The CDR3 DNA reads TGTGCCACCAGTGATTTGGGTTTGGGCACAGATACGCAGTATTTT.

This rearrangement joins TRBV29-1 to TRBJ2-6; possibly TRBD2 for D (6 bases). The CDR3 is 13 amino acids. Trimming stripped 5 bases from V and 4 bases from J, with 9 bases between. The germline CDR1 and CDR2 sequences are SQVTM and ANQGSEA. The CDR3 loop is CSVPSVGANVLTF. The CDR3 bases are TGCAGCGTTCCTAGCGTGGGGGCCAACGTCCTGACTTTC.

The table lists this clonotype with a few counts. J is TRBJ1-2 and V is TRBV24-1; D not certain. In germline, CDR1 is KGHDR, CDR2 SFDVKD. Trimming pared 6 bases from V and 6 bases from J, leaving 13 bases between. The CDR3 is made up of 13 amino acids. The CDR3 loop reads CATSQEPSDGYTF. The CDR3 nucleotides are TGTGCCACCAGTCAGGAGCCGTCTGATGGCTACACCTTC.

The rearrangement uses TRBV27 and TRBJ1-6, with D uncertain. CDR3 length: 12 residues. The germline V gene encodes CDR1 MNHEY and CDR2 SMNVEV (reference sequence). Trimming pared 6 bases from V and 8 bases from J, leaving 8 bases between. The CDR3 DNA is TGTGCCAGCAGCTACTCCGATTCACCCCTCCACTTT. Translation: CASSYSDSPLHF.

This clonotype was seen only once. The chain has TRBV6-6 and TRBJ2-5; possible D gene TRBD1, 5 bases. CDR1 and CDR2 (germline): MNHNY, SVGAGI (reference sequence). CDR3 length: 14 residues. Trimming shortened V by 1 base and J by 3 bases, and 9 bases separated the two germline ends. The DNA of the CDR3 is TGTGCCAGCAGTTACTGGGCCAGGGAAGAGACCCAGTACTTC. It codes for CASSYWAREETQYF.

This sequence joins TRBV20-1 and TRBJ2-7, with 12 bases fitting TRBD1. V lost 5 bases to trimming and J lost 6 bases; unmatched junction nucleotides: 11. Germline CDR1 DFQATT, CDR2 SNEGSKA (reference sequence). The CDR3 totals 15 residues. CDR3 sequence: CSAAVPGTGGFEQYF. In nucleotides, the CDR3 is TGCAGTGCTGCGGTTCCCGGGACAGGGGGCTTCGAGCAGTACTTC.